This T cell receptor (beta chain) appears in the sequencing data of a study of cytomegalovirus exposure and HLA in healthy donors. The study ran its PCR with 60 Vbeta and 13 Jbeta primers. The repertoire was sequenced with immunoSEQ multiplex PCR; TCRdb's copy has only in-frame clones and lacks some. The sample has 100,000 to 120,000 clones; 76% are singletons. V shed 5 bases and J 0 bases; nucleotides not matched to a gene: 6. Germline V gene sequence: CDR1 LNHDA, CDR2 SQIVND (reference sequence). This CDR3 has 17 amino acids. The V gene is TRBV19, the J gene TRBJ1-6; the match to TRBD1 covers 8 bases. Source material: PBMCs. This receptor was taken from a man aged 25-45 years in good health and CMV-seropositive. This chain's CDR3 is CASSRRQGSSYNSPLHF. CDR3 DNA: TGTGCCAGTAGTCGACGACAGGGGAGCTCCTATAATTCACCCCTCCACTTT.